A selection of T cell receptor beta chains follows, all from one sample in a study of T cell repertoires in cytomegalovirus infection. TCRdb fed the reads into MiXCR, producing one record per CDR3 protein. The table includes 450,000 to 600,000 distinct CDR3 sequences, about 33% detected once. Antigens for these TCRs are unknown. The input for sequencing was cultured PBMCs, taken from culture after CMV antigen stimulation. All receptors derive from a human donor in good health (CMV status not recorded). Some clones in this sample may be carry-over from other donors' samples. The CDR3 runs from the conserved cysteine through the conserved F or W. A D gene is named only where the DNA matches it firmly. Clone size is shown for a subset of rows, as once, few, many or a class of expanded clone.

clone size	V gene	J gene	D gene	CDR3 protein	CDR3 DNA
few	TRBV19	TRBJ2-1	NA	CASTRSSSYNEQFF	TGTGCCAGTACCCGGTCTAGCTCCTACAATGAGCAGTTCTTC
NA	TRBV25-1	TRBJ1-6	TRBD1	CASSGTGNNSPLHF	TGTGCCAGCAGTGGGACAGGGAATAATTCACCCCTCCACTTT
NA	TRBV19	TRBJ1-1	NA	CASQGNLDTEAFF	TGTGCCAGCCAAGGGAACCTTGACACTGAAGCTTTCTTT
NA	TRBV4-1	TRBJ2-1	TRBD2	CASSQTGTSGIGEQFF	TGCGCCAGCAGCCAGACCGGGACTAGCGGGATCGGGGAGCAGTTCTTC
NA	TRBV6-1	TRBJ2-7	TRBD2	CASSSGLAGALEQYF	TGTGCCAGCAGTTCTGGACTAGCGGGAGCCCTCGAGCAGTACTTC
NA	TRBV3-1	TRBJ2-2	NA	CASSQVSGELFF	TGTGCCAGCAGCCAGGTATCTGGGGAGCTGTTTTTT
NA	TRBV15	TRBJ1-2	NA	CATSRGVSYGYTF	TGTGCCACCAGCAGGGGTGTGAGCTATGGCTACACCTTC
NA	TRBV7-2	TRBJ1-4	NA	CASSLRLHANEKLFF	TGTGCCAGCAGCCTTAGGTTGCATGCTAATGAAAAACTGTTTTTT
few	TRBV6-2/TRBV6-3	TRBJ2-1	NA	CASRTLYNEQFF	TGTGCCAGCAGGACCCTCTACAATGAGCAGTTCTTC
few	TRBV6-1	TRBJ1-1	NA	CASRYQGMNTEAFF	TGTGCCAGCCGATACCAGGGTATGAACACTGAAGCTTTCTTT
NA	TRBV6-5	TRBJ1-6	TRBD1	CASSYNRGDRWLVSPLHF	TGTGCCAGCAGTTACAATAGGGGGGACAGATGGTTGGTCTCACCCCTCCACTTT
many	TRBV7-2	TRBJ1-6	NA	CASSPRSRLGNSPLHF	TGTGCCAGCAGCCCCCGGTCGCGCCTGGGTAATTCACCCCTCCACTTT
few	TRBV6-6	TRBJ2-1	TRBD2	CASRDSGSSYNEQFF	TGTGCCAGCAGGGACAGCGGGAGCTCCTACAATGAGCAGTTCTTC
NA	TRBV5-1	TRBJ2-2	NA	CASKQGVGTGELFF	TGCGCCAGCAAACAGGGAGTTGGCACCGGGGAGCTGTTTTTT
once	TRBV11-3	TRBJ2-1	NA	CASRNRKGWPNEQFF	TGTGCCAGCAGGAACCGGAAAGGTTGGCCTAATGAGCAGTTCTTC
many	TRBV7-8	TRBJ2-2	TRBD1	CASSLGRPGQGVNTGELFF	TGTGCCAGCAGCTTGGGGCGTCCGGGACAGGGGGTAAACACCGGGGAGCTGTTTTTT
many	TRBV7-2	TRBJ2-5	TRBD2	CASSLSPAGVGTQYF	TGTGCCAGCAGCTTATCTCCAGCGGGAGTTGGGACCCAGTACTTC
NA	TRBV7-3	TRBJ1-6	TRBD1	CASSLRQGNSPLHF	TGTGCCAGCAGCTTACGACAGGGTAATTCACCCCTCCACTTT
NA	TRBV7-9	TRBJ2-1	NA	CASNPPGTSYNEQFF	TGTGCCAGCAACCCACCTGGGACTTCCTACAATGAGCAGTTCTTC
few	TRBV7-2	TRBJ2-1	TRBD2	CASSSSSGSYNEQFF	TGTGCCAGCAGCTCTTCTAGCGGGAGTTACAATGAGCAGTTCTTC
many	TRBV7-2	TRBJ1-1	TRBD1	CASRTGTVNTEAFF	TGTGCCAGCAGAACCGGGACAGTTAACACTGAAGCTTTCTTT
few	TRBV11-2	TRBJ1-4	NA	CASSFRRPHLNEKLFF	TGTGCCAGCAGCTTTCGACGGCCGCACTTAAATGAAAAACTGTTTTTT
NA	TRBV7-8	TRBJ2-3	NA	CASSLAGFVTDTQYF	TGTGCCAGCAGCTTAGCGGGATTTGTTACAGATACTCAGTATTTT
few	TRBV12-3/TRBV12-4	TRBJ2-3	TRBD1	CASSSPPGQPTSTDTQYF	TGTGCCAGCAGCAGCCCGCCGGGACAGCCTACTAGCACAGATACGCAGTATTTT
NA	TRBV29-1	TRBJ1-1	NA	CSVGQVGGRNTEAFF	TGCAGCGTTGGACAGGTGGGGGGGAGGAACACTGAAGCTTTCTTT
NA	TRBV6-1	TRBJ1-4	NA	CASSEGAGARPNEKLFF	TGTGCCAGCAGTGAAGGAGCAGGGGCCAGGCCTAATGAAAAACTGTTTTTT
NA	TRBV9	TRBJ1-2	TRBD1	CASSTRTGNYGYTF	TGTGCCAGCAGCACCCGGACAGGGAACTATGGCTACACCTTC
few	TRBV29-1	TRBJ2-1	TRBD2	CSVRTSASGNEQFF	TGCAGCGTTCGGACTAGCGCGTCCGGCAATGAGCAGTTCTTC